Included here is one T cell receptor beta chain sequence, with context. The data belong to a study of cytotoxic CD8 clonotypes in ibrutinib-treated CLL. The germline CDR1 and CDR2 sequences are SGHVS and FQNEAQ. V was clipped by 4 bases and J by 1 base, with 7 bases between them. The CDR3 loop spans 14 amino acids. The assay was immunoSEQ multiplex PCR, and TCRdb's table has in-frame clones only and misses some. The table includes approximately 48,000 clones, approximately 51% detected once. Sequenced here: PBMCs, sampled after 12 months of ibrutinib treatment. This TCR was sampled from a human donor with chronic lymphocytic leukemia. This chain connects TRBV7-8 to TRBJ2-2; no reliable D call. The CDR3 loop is CASSSTRNTGELFF. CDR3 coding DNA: TGTGCCAGCAGCTCGACAAGGAACACCGGGGAGCTGTTTTTT.